The 20 T cell receptor beta chains presented below share a single source sample, sequenced in a study of T cells in Graves' hyperthyroidism and ophthalmopathy. Researchers amplified the TCR beta CDR3 regions from RNA transcripts. HTBI primers were used for first-round RT-PCR of the TCR CDR3. TCRdb recomputed calls from the multiplex PCR reads with MiXCR, one row per CDR3 protein. The sample lists around 350,000 distinct CDR3 sequences; 19% were seen once. The sequencing sample was made of blood. These receptors all come from a woman aged 18-29 years with Graves' hyperthyroidism.

The chain combines TRBV7-8 with TRBJ1-6; D possibly corresponds to TRBD1 (5 bases). The germline V gene has CDR1 SGHVS and CDR2 FQNEAQ. Trimming stripped 8 bases from V and 1 base from J, with 15 bases between. The CDR3 is 16 amino acids. This chain's CDR3 is CASLAGGLSYNSPLHF. CDR3 bases: TGTGCCAGCCTAGCGGGGGGACTGTCCTATAATTCACCCCTCCACTTT.

This clonotype was seen repeatedly, ten times or more. This sequence joins TRBV20-1 and TRBJ1-2; weak D call: TRBD1 (5 bases). The germline V gene encodes CDR1 DFQATT and CDR2 SNEGSKA (reference sequence). Trimming shortened V by 4 bases and J by 4 bases, and 10 bases separated the two germline ends. The CDR3 covers 12 residues. CDR3 region: CSATGTVYGYTF. For the CDR3, the DNA is TGCAGTGCTACCGGGACGGTCTATGGCTACACCTTC.

This clonotype showed up many times. V gene TRBV10-2 combines with J gene TRBJ1-1; D is unresolved. V lost 6 bases to trimming and J lost 6 bases, with 11 bases between them. Germline CDR1 reads WSHSY; CDR2 reads SAAADI. The CDR3 is 12 amino acids. CDR3 DNA: TGCGCCAGCAGCGTTTCGGGGTCTGAAGCTTTCTTT. Its protein is CASSVSGSEAFF.

The sample holds many counts of this clonotype. V is TRBV6-5 and J is TRBJ1-2, with D possibly TRBD1 on 6 matching bases. The CDR3 totals 13 residues. Germline V lookup: CDR1 MNHEY, CDR2 SVGAGI. Trimming left V 5 bases short and J 4 bases short, with 11 bases between. Written as DNA, the CDR3 is TGTGCCAGCAGTATCGGACAGCTCTATGGCTACACCTTC. As protein: CASSIGQLYGYTF.

This clonotype has at least ten counts. This chain links TRBV5-1 with TRBJ1-1; unclear D gene. Germline values: CDR1 SGHRS, CDR2 YFSETQ. The CDR3 runs 13 residues. The V and J ends lost 1 base and 1 base respectively, with 5 bases between them. The CDR3 spells CASSLIRNTEAFF. As DNA, the CDR3 is TGCGCCAGCAGCTTGATCAGGAACACTGAAGCTTTCTTT.

The chain carries TRBV13 and TRBJ1-1; 8 bases are shared with TRBD1. V was clipped by 5 bases and J by 11 bases; unmatched bases: 7. The CDR3 consists of 12 residues. Germline V gene data show CDR1 as PRHDT and CDR2 as FYEKMQ (reference sequence). CDR3 DNA sequence: TGTGCCAGCAGCCTAAATAGACAGGGGGCTTTCTTT. Its translation: CASSLNRQGAFF.

This clonotype was picked up a small number of times. V gene TRBV2 combines with J gene TRBJ2-2; 10 nucleotides align to TRBD2. CDR3 length: 18 amino acids. V gave up 3 bases and J gave up 6 bases; unmatched junction bases: 13. Looked up from germline, CDR1 is SNHLY and CDR2 is FYNNEI. Here the CDR3 DNA reads TGTGCCAGCAGTGACATCCCCCCTTCAGCGGGGGGGCCCGGGGAGCTGTTTTTT. Translated, it gives CASSDIPPSAGGPGELFF.

This clonotype showed up many times. This chain uses TRBV5-1 with TRBJ1-1, with D hard to call. V lost 0 bases to trimming and J lost 7 bases, with 13 bases between them. CDR1 and CDR2 (germline): SGHRS, YFSETQ. The CDR3 has 14 amino acids. In nucleotides, the CDR3 is TGCGCCAGCAGCTTGGTAGGTGGAAATATTGAAGCTTTCTTT. Encoded protein: CASSLVGGNIEAFF.

This clonotype appeared many times. V is TRBV7-9 and J is TRBJ2-7; D possibly uses TRBD1 or TRBD2 (5 bases each). V was cut by 4 bases and J by 1 base, with 11 bases left in between. CDR1 and CDR2 (germline): SEHNR, FQNEAQ (reference sequence). This CDR3 contains 14 residues. The CDR3 reads CASSSGTASYEQYF. CDR3 DNA sequence: TGTGCCAGCAGCTCCGGGACCGCGTCCTACGAGCAGTACTTC.

This clonotype was observed many times. The rearrangement uses TRBV7-8 and TRBJ2-7; maybe TRBD2 (5 bases). Germline loops: CDR1 SGHVS, CDR2 FQNEAQ. Trimming shortened V by 5 bases and J by 0 bases, and 14 bases separated the two germline ends. This CDR3 is 15 amino acids long. The DNA of the CDR3 is TGTGCCAGCAGCCCTAGCTTATTAAGCTCCTACGAGCAGTACTTC. It translates to CASSPSLLSSYEQYF. The full variable domain, with the rest looked up from reference TRBV7-8 and TRBJ2-7, is GAGVSQSPRYKVAKRGQDVALRCDPISGHVSLFWYQQALGQGPEFLTYFQNEAQLDKSGLPSDRFFAERPEGSVSTLKIQRTQQEDSAVYLCASSPSLLSSYEQYFGPGTRLTVT.

Many counts were recorded for this clonotype. The chain couples TRBV20-1 to TRBJ2-5, with D tentatively TRBD2 (6 bases). Germline lookup yields CDR1 DFQATT and CDR2 SNEGSKA (reference sequence). Trimming left V 7 bases short and J 1 base short, with 7 bases between. This CDR3 contains 11 residues. The CDR3 reads CSGGGQETQYF. The DNA of the CDR3 is TGCAGTGGGGGAGGCCAAGAGACCCAGTACTTC.

CDR3: CASSLEIAGGGETQYF. The CDR3 DNA reads TGTGCCAGCAGTTTAGAGATAGCGGGGGGTGGTGAGACCCAGTACTTC. V is TRBV28 and J is TRBJ2-5; 10 bases line up with TRBD2. Germline values: CDR1 MDHEN, CDR2 SYDVKM. After removal of 2 bases from V and 5 bases from J, the junction contained 8 bases not matched to a gene. This CDR3 region has 16 residues.

This clonotype was recorded at least ten times. The chain combines TRBV20-1 with TRBJ2-7, with 10 bases fitting TRBD2. Germline loops: CDR1 DFQATT, CDR2 SNEGSKA (reference sequence). The CDR3 covers 13 residues. V shed 6 bases and J 7 bases; nucleotides not matched to a gene: 9. CDR3 region: CSALELAGMEQYF. The DNA for the CDR3 is TGCAGTGCACTAGAACTAGCGGGGATGGAGCAGTACTTC.

The table lists this clonotype with many counts. V and J are TRBV7-9 and TRBJ1-1; a weak D match, TRBD1 (6 bases). CDR1 is SEHNR and CDR2 is FQNEAQ in the germline V gene (reference sequence). With 4 bases removed from V and 8 bases from J, the gap between germline ends came to 14 bases. The CDR3 consists of 13 residues. CDR3 coding DNA: TGTGCCAGCAGCTCGCCCAGGACAGTAGAAGCTTTCTTT. As protein: CASSSPRTVEAFF.

This clonotype was seen repeatedly, ten times or more. The J gene is TRBJ1-1, the V gene TRBV6-4, with D unresolved. This CDR3 is 18 amino acids long. The V gene lost 6 bases and the J gene lost 0 bases, with 23 bases spanning the gap. Germline CDR1 MRHNA, CDR2 SNTAGT. The CDR3 DNA is TGTGCCAGCAGGGACCCTCTCAGAGGACGGAGACTGAACACTGAAGCTTTCTTT. Its protein product is CASRDPLRGRRLNTEAFF.

This clonotype was recorded many times. The chain couples TRBV11-2 to TRBJ2-5, with 7 bases lining up with TRBD1. CDR3 length: 15 residues. The V gene end was trimmed by 4 bases and the J gene end by 2 bases; junction bases not matched to a gene: 7. Germline loops: CDR1 SGHAT, CDR2 FQNNGV. The CDR3 loop reads CASSYPRDRQETQYF. The CDR3 bases are TGTGCCAGCAGCTATCCCCGGGACAGACAAGAGACCCAGTACTTC.

This clonotype showed up many times. The chain recombines TRBV7-9 with TRBJ1-1; TRBD1 might be the D (6 bases). The germline CDR1 and CDR2 sequences are SEHNR and FQNEAQ (reference sequence). V lost 7 bases and J lost 1, with 13 bases in between. The CDR3 extends over 14 amino acids. The CDR3 sequence is CASTLTGTNTEAFF. The CDR3 bases are TGTGCCAGCACCCTGACAGGAACGAACACTGAAGCTTTCTTT.

This clonotype has a handful of counts. This sequence joins TRBV4-1 and TRBJ1-5; the D gene is possibly TRBD1 (5 bases). The CDR3 has 17 amino acids. Trimming cost V 0 bases and J 2 bases, with 14 bases left between them. Germline V gives CDR1 MGHRA, CDR2 YSYEKL. CDR3 protein: CASSQEREGSGNQPQHF. DNA for the CDR3: TGCGCCAGCAGCCAAGAACGGGAGGGGAGCGGCAATCAGCCCCAGCATTTT.

The gene calls are TRBV6-1 and TRBJ1-2, with D uncertain. The CDR3 sequence is 14 residues long. Trimming left V 6 bases short and J 2 bases short, with 13 bases between. The germline CDR1 and CDR2 sequences are MNHNS and SASEGT. In DNA, the CDR3 is TGTGCCAGCAGGGACGGCCCGCAGAACTATGGCTACACCTTC. Amino acids: CASRDGPQNYGYTF.

In this sample, this clonotype turned up many times. This chain joins TRBV28 and TRBJ2-5, with 9 bases matching TRBD1. The V and J ends lost 7 bases and 3 bases, in that order; junction bases with no gene match: 6. The CDR3 totals 14 residues. Germline CDR1 MDHEN, CDR2 SYDVKM. The CDR3 is CASTTGTGKETQYF. The CDR3 DNA reads TGTGCCAGCACCACTGGGACAGGGAAAGAGACCCAGTACTTC.